Reported below is one T cell receptor (beta chain). The antigen is undetermined. Some clones are missing from TCRdb's copy, which holds only in-frame ones; the method was immunoSEQ multiplex PCR. Among 200,000 or so clones listed, 80% to 95% were seen once. This entry is derived from a study of T cell responses to AZD1222 COVID-19 vaccine. The study's findings and limits: The reported proportion of spike-specific TCRs targeting unmutated variant regions was nearly half.

Germline V gene lookup returns CDR1 KGHDR and CDR2 SFDVKD. Trimming left V 3 bases short and J 4 bases short, with 14 bases between. The CDR3 is 15 residues long. The chain couples TRBV24-1 to TRBJ2-5, with D perhaps matching TRBD1 (6 bases). The material sequenced was peripheral blood, taken on day 0 of AZD1222 vaccination. This TCR came from an adult in good health. The CDR3 region has the DNA TGTGCCACCAGTGATCCCCCGACAGGAATAGAGACCCAGTACTTC. Translating it yields CATSDPPTGIETQYF.